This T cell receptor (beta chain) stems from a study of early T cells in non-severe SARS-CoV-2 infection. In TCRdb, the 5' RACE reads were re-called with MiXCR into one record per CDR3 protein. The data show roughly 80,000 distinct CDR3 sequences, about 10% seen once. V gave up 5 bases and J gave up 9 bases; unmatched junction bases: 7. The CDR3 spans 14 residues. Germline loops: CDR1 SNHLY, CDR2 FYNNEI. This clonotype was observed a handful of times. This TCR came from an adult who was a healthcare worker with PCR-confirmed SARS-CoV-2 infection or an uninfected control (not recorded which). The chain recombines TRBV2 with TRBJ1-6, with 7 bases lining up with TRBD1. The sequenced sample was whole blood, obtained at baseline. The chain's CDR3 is CASSTATGFSPLHF. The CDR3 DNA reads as TGTGCCAGCAGTACCGCGACAGGGTTTTCACCCCTCCACTTT.